Below, 17 T cell receptor beta chains from the same sample are listed, as sequenced in a study of T-cell memory formation after mild COVID-19. TCRdb used MiXCR to reprocess the 5' RACE reads, holding one entry per CDR3 protein. The sample carries about 290,000 distinct CDR3 sequences, approximately 15% recorded once. Sequenced input: PBMCs or a T cell subset sorted from them (not recorded which). The receptors derive from a man between 18 and 29 years old who had mild COVID-19 (a few samples of this study predate the infection). Cell type and time point are not known.

In this sample, this clonotype turned up a few times. The V and J genes are TRBV5-1 and TRBJ1-2; a possible D gene is TRBD1 (5 bases). This CDR3 has 13 residues. Germline CDR1 SGHRS, CDR2 YFSETQ. V shed 0 bases and J shed 4 bases, with 7 bases lying between them. The CDR3 protein is CASSLDQGYGYTF. As DNA, the CDR3 is TGCGCCAGCAGCTTGGATCAGGGCTATGGCTACACCTTC.

The CDR3 loop reads CASSIGTNYGYTF. In DNA form, the CDR3 reads TGTGCCAGTAGTATAGGGACAAACTATGGCTACACCTTC. The V and J genes are TRBV19 and TRBJ1-2, with D possibly TRBD1 on 5 matching bases. The CDR3 is 13 amino acids. Trimming pared 1 base from V and 2 bases from J, leaving 5 bases between. Germline-derived CDR1 and CDR2 are LNHDA and SQIVND (reference sequence).

This clonotype was observed a few times. The chain has TRBV9 and TRBJ2-1; D unresolved. Trimming cost V 3 bases and J 7 bases, with 8 bases left between them. The CDR3 is made up of 12 amino acids. Germline V CDR1 and CDR2: SGDLS, YYNGEE. CDR3 nucleotide sequence: TGTGCCAGCAGCGCCCATGGTAATGAGCAGTTCTTC. This sequence encodes CASSAHGNEQFF.

The V and J genes are TRBV7-2 and TRBJ2-3, with D unresolved. CDR1 and CDR2 (germline): SGHTA, FQGNSA. The CDR3 extends over 14 amino acids. V was pared by 5 bases and J by 6 bases, with 15 bases between. The CDR3 is CASSPTFMGDTQYF. CDR3 sequence (DNA): TGTGCCAGCAGCCCGACCTTCATGGGGGATACGCAGTATTTT.

This chain connects TRBV5-6 to TRBJ2-7; no definite D call. Germline V gene sequence: CDR1 SGHDT, CDR2 YYEEEE. This CDR3 comprises 15 residues. V lost 2 bases to trimming and J lost 2 bases, with 14 bases between them. CDR3 nucleotide sequence: TGTGCCAGCAGCTTACGTCTTCAGACCCCCTACGAGCAGTACTTC. This translates into CASSLRLQTPYEQYF. The variable domain in full, completed from reference TRBV5-6 and TRBJ2-7, reads DAGVTQSPTHLIKTRGQQVTLRCSPKSGHDTVSWYQQALGQGPQFIFQYYEEEERQRGNFPDRFSGHQFPNYSSELNVNALLLGDSALYLCASSLRLQTPYEQYFGPGTRLTVT.

The chain has TRBV7-2 and TRBJ1-5; no definite D call. The CDR3 runs to 12 residues. Trimming stripped 5 bases from V and 3 bases from J, with 5 bases between. CDR1 and CDR2 (germline): SGHTA, FQGNSA. The chain's CDR3 is CASSRDNQPQHF. The CDR3 coding sequence is TGTGCCAGCAGCCGAGACAATCAGCCCCAGCATTTT. The full variable domain, in which reference TRBV7-2 and TRBJ1-5 provide the parts outside the CDR3, is GAGVSQSPSNKVTEKGKDVELRCDPISGHTALYWYRQSLGQGLEFLIYFQGNSAPDKSGLPSDRFSAERTGGSVSTLTIQRTQQEDSAVYLCASSRDNQPQHFGDGTRLSIL.

This clonotype appeared many times. The V and J genes are TRBV5-6 and TRBJ1-1, with no clear D. Trimming pared 0 bases from V and 1 base from J, leaving 7 bases between. From germline, CDR1 is SGHDT and CDR2 YYEEEE. CDR3 length: 14 amino acids. CDR3 nucleotide sequence: TGTGCCAGCAGCTTGGGTGGAGGGAACACTGAAGCTTTCTTT. It specifies CASSLGGGNTEAFF.

The chain employs TRBV7-3 and TRBJ2-2; D might be TRBD2 (6 bases). The CDR3 runs 15 residues. V was pared by 5 bases and J by 7 bases, with 17 bases between. CDR1 SGHTA and CDR2 FQGTGA come from the germline V gene. Written as DNA, the CDR3 is TGTGCCAGCAGCCGAAGAGGAGGGACGGGCGGGGAGCTGTTTTTT. This encodes CASSRRGGTGGELFF.

V is TRBV5-5 and J is TRBJ2-7; D gene unclear. The germline V and J ends were trimmed by 3 bases and 0 bases, with 7 bases remaining between them. The CDR3 runs to 13 residues. Per the germline V gene, CDR1 is SGHKS and CDR2 is YYEKEE (reference sequence). The CDR3 spells CASSSQVSYEQYF. In nucleotides, the CDR3 is TGTGCCAGCAGCTCCCAGGTCTCCTACGAGCAGTACTTC.

This clonotype occurred a few times. This rearrangement joins TRBV7-9 to TRBJ1-2; 9 bases are shared with TRBD1. The CDR3 has 14 residues. From germline, CDR1 is SEHNR and CDR2 FQNEAQ (reference sequence). Unmatched junction bases numbered 5, after V lost 5 bases and J lost 4 bases. CDR3 residues: CASSPRDRVYGYTF. CDR3 DNA: TGTGCCAGCAGCCCCCGGGACAGGGTCTATGGCTACACCTTC. Full variable domain (missing parts from reference TRBV7-9 and TRBJ1-2): DTGVSQNPRHKITKRGQNVTFRCDPISEHNRLYWYRQTLGQGPEFLTYFQNEAQLEKSRLLSDRFSAERPKGSFSTLEIQRTEQGDSAMYLCASSPRDRVYGYTFGSGTRLTVV.

This clonotype has more than one count but fewer than ten. V is TRBV20-1 and J is TRBJ1-2; D gene ambiguous. This CDR3 region has 11 residues. The V gene's germline CDR1 is DFQATT and CDR2 SNEGSKA (reference sequence). V lost 3 bases, J lost 7 bases, and 9 bases lay in between. CDR3 DNA sequence: TGCAGTGCTAGGGAAAACAGTGGCTACACCTTC. Amino acid sequence: CSARENSGYTF.

The chain recombines TRBV7-9 with TRBJ2-5; D is ambiguous. This CDR3 contains 17 residues. V gave up 5 bases and J gave up 4 bases, with 23 bases separating them. Germline V gives CDR1 SEHNR, CDR2 FQNEAQ (reference sequence). The CDR3 spells CASSPRSSLLLGETQYF. Here the CDR3 DNA reads TGTGCCAGCAGCCCACGGAGTAGTTTACTTTTAGGAGAGACCCAGTACTTC.

This chain uses TRBV27 with TRBJ2-7, with D hard to call. The germline V and J ends were trimmed by 7 bases and 5 bases, with 18 bases remaining between them. This CDR3 comprises 14 residues. Per germline, CDR1 MNHEY and CDR2 SMNVEV (reference sequence). The CDR3 region has the DNA TGTGCCAGCACCCCCTCACTATATAGCCACGAGCAGTACGTC. Translation gives CASTPSLYSHEQYV.

The chain recombines TRBV7-9 with TRBJ2-1; D remains ambiguous. There are 13 residues in the CDR3. V was shortened by 11 bases and J by 8 bases, with 19 bases between the two germline ends. Germline-derived CDR1 and CDR2 are SEHNR and FQNEAQ (reference sequence). The chain's CDR3 is CAARIPGADEQFF. Written as DNA, the CDR3 is TGTGCCGCCAGAATTCCGGGTGCCGATGAGCAGTTCTTC.

This chain connects TRBV4-2 to TRBJ1-4; D is perhaps TRBD1 (6 bases). This CDR3 region has 17 residues. V was trimmed by 0 bases and J by 2 bases, leaving 13 bases between them. The germline CDR1 and CDR2 sequences are LGHNA and YNFKEQ. The DNA of the CDR3 is TGTGCCAGCAGCCAAGATAGGGGACACCGCACTAATGAAAAACTGTTTTTT. Amino acids: CASSQDRGHRTNEKLFF.

For the CDR3, the DNA is TGTGCCAGCAGCTTATGGGGGGCAGGGAATCAGCCCCAGCATTTT. As protein: CASSLWGAGNQPQHF. This chain connects TRBV7-2 to TRBJ1-5; weak D call: TRBD1 (6 bases). The germline V gene has CDR1 SGHTA and CDR2 FQGNSA. The V gene lost 2 bases and the J gene lost 4 bases, with 12 bases spanning the gap. The CDR3 is made up of 15 amino acids.

This clonotype was recorded a few times. The chain joins TRBV18 to TRBJ2-5; D may be TRBD1 or TRBD2 (5 bases each). CDR3 length equals 14 residues. The germline gives CDR1 KGHSH, CDR2 LQKENI. The V end lost 2 bases, the J end lost 3 bases, and 10 bases lay between the germline ends. For the CDR3, the DNA is TGTGCCAGCTCACCAGCACGGGGCGAAGAGACCCAGTACTTC. Translated: CASSPARGEETQYF. The full variable domain, its missing parts supplied by reference TRBV18 and TRBJ2-5, is NAGVMQNPRHLVRRRGQEARLRCSPMKGHSHVYWYRQLPEEGLKFMVYLQKENIIDESGMPKERFSAEFPKEGPSILRIQQVVRGDSAAYFCASSPARGEETQYFGPGTRLLVL.